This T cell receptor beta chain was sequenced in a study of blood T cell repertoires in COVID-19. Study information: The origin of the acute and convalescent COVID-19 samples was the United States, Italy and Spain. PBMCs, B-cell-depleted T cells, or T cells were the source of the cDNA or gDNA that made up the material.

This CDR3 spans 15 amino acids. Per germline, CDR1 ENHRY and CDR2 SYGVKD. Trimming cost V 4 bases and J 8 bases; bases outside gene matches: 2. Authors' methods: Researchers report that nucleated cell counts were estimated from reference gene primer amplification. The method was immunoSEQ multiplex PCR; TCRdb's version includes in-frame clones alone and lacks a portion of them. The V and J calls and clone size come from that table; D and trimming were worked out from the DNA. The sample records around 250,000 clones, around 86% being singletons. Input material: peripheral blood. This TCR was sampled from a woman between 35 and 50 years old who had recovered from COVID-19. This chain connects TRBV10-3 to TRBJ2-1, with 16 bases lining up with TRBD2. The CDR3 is CAISVGLAGGDEQFF. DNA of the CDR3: TGTGCCATCAGTGTGGGACTAGCGGGAGGGGATGAGCAGTTCTTC.